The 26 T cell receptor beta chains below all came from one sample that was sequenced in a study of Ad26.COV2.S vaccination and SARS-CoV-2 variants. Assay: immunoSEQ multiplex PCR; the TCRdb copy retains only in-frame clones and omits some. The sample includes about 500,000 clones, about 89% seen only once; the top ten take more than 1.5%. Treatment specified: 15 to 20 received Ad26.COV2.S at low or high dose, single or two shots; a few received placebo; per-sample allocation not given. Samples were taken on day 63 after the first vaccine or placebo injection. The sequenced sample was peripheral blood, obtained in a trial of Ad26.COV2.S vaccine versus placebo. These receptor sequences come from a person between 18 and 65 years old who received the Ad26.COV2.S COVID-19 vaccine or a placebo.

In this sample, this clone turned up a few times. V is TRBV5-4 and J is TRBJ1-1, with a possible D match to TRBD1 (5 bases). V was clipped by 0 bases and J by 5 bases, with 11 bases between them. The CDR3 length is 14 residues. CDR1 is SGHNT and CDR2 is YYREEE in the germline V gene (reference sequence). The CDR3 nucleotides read TGTGCCAGCAGCTTGGGGGGCTCGGGGACTGAAGCTTTCTTT. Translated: CASSLGGSGTEAFF. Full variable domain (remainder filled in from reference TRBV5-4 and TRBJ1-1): ETGVTQSPTHLIKTRGQQVTLRCSSQSGHNTVSWYQQALGQGPQFIFQYYREEENGRGNFPPRFSGLQFPNYSSELNVNALELDDSALYLCASSLGGSGTEAFFGQGTRLTVV.

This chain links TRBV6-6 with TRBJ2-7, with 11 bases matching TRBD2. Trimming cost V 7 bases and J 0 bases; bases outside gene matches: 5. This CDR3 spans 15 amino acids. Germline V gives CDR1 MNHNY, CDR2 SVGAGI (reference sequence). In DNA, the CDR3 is TGTGCCAGCACCTTAGCGGGAGGGCCCTCCTACGAGCAGTACTTC. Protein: CASTLAGGPSYEQYF.

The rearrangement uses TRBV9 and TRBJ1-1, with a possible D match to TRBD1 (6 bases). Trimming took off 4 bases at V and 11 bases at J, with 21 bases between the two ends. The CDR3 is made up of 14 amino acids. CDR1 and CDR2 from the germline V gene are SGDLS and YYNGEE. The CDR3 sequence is CASSFSSGGTGAFF. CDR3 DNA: TGTGCCAGCAGCTTCTCATCCGGAGGTACAGGGGCTTTCTTT.

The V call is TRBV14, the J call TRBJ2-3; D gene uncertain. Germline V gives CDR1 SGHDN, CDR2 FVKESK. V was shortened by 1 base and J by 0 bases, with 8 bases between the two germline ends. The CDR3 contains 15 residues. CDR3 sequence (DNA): TGTGCCAGCAGCCAAGGTAGTCAGAGCACAGATACGCAGTATTTT. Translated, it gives CASSQGSQSTDTQYF.

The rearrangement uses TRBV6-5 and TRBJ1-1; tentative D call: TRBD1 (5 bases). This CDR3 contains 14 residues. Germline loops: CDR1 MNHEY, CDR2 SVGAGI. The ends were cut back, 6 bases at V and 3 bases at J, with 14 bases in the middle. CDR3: CASRRTFWDTEAFF. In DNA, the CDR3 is TGTGCCAGCAGGCGGACATTCTGGGACACTGAAGCTTTCTTT.

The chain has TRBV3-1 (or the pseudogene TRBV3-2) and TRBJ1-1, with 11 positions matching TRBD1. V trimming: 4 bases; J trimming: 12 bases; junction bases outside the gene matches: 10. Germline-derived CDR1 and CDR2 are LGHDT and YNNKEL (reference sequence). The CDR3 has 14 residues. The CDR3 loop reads CASSPYRDRGWTFF. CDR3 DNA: TGTGCCAGCAGCCCCTACCGGGACAGGGGGTGGACTTTCTTT.

CDR3: CASSQHTSGSYEQFF. Written as DNA, the CDR3 is TGTGCCAGCAGCCAACATACTAGCGGGAGCTATGAGCAGTTCTTC. The gene calls are TRBV16 and TRBJ2-1, with 11 bases matching TRBD2. V was pared by 2 bases and J by 8 bases, with 5 bases of the junction left unmatched. CDR1 KGHSY and CDR2 FQNENV come from the germline V gene. The CDR3 is 15 residues long.

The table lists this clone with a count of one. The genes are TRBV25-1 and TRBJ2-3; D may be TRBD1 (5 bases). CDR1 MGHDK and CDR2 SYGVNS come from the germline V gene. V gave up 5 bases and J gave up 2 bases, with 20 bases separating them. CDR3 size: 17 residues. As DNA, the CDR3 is TGTGCCAGCAGTCCCCCAGTTTCAGGGTGGCTCACAGATACGCAGTATTTT. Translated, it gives CASSPPVSGWLTDTQYF.

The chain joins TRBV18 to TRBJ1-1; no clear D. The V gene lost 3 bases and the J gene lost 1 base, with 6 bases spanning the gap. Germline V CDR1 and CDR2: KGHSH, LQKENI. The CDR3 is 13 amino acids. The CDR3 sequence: CASSPGKNTEAFF. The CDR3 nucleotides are TGTGCCAGCTCACCCGGGAAGAACACTGAAGCTTTCTTT.

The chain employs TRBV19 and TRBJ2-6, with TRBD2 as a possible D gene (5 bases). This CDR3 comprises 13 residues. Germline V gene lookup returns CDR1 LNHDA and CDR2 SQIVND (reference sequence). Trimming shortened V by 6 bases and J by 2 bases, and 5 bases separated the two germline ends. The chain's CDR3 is CASRRAGANVLTF. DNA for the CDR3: TGTGCCAGTAGGCGGGCTGGGGCCAACGTCCTGACTTTC.

The CDR3 DNA reads TGTGCCAGCAGCTTGGTAAAAGTAGCGGGAGGGATCGGGGAGACCCAGTACTTC. Its translation is CASSLVKVAGGIGETQYF. V gene TRBV7-9 combines with J gene TRBJ2-5; TRBD2 agrees at 11 bases. The trim removed 3 bases at V and 5 bases at J, leaving 14 bases unmatched. Per germline, CDR1 SEHNR and CDR2 FQNEAQ (reference sequence). The CDR3 length is 18 residues.

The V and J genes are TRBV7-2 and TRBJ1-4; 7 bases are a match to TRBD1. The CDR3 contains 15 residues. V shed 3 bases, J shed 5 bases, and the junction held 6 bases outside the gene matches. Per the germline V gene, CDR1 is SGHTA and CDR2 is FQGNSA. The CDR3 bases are TGTGCCAGCAGCTTGGACGGGACAGCGAATGAAAAACTGTTTTTT. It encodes CASSLDGTANEKLFF.

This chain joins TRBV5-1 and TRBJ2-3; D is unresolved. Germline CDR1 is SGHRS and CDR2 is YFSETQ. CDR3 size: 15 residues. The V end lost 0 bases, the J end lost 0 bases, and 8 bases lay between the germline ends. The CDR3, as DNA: TGCGCCAGCAGCTTGGTACTCCATAGCACAGATACGCAGTATTTT. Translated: CASSLVLHSTDTQYF.

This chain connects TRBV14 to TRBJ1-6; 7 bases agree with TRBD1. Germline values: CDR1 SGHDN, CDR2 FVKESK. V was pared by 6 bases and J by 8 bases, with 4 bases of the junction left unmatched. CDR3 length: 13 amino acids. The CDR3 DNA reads TGTGCCAGCAGGGGACAGACGTATTCACCCCTCCACTTT. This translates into CASRGQTYSPLHF.

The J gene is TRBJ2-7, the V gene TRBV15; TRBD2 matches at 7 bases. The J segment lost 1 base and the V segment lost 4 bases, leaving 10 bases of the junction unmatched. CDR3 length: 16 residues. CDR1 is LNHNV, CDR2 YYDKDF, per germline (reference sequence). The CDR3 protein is CATSISGGLVSYEQYF. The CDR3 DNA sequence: TGTGCCACCAGCATCTCGGGGGGATTGGTGTCCTACGAGCAGTACTTC.

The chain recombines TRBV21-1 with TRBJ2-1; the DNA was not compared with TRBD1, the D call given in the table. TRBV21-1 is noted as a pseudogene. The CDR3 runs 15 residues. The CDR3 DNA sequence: TGTGCCAGCAGCAAATCCGACAGGGCCCACAATGAGCAGTTCTTC. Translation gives CASSKSDRAHNEQFF.

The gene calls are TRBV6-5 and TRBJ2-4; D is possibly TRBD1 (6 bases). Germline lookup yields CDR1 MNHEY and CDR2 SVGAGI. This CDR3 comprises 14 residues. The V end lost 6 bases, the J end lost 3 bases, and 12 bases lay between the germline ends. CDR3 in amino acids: CASRITGIKNIQYF. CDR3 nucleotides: TGTGCCAGCAGAATCACAGGGATCAAAAACATTCAGTACTTC.

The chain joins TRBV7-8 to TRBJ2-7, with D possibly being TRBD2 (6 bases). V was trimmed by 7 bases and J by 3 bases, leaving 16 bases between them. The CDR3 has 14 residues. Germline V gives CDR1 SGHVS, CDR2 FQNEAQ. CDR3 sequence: CASMFRGEVYEQYF. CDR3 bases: TGTGCCAGCATGTTTAGAGGGGAGGTCTACGAGCAGTACTTC. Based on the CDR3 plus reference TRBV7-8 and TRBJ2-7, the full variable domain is GAGVSQSPRYKVAKRGQDVALRCDPISGHVSLFWYQQALGQGPEFLTYFQNEAQLDKSGLPSDRFFAERPEGSVSTLKIQRTQQEDSAVYLCASMFRGEVYEQYFGPGTRLTVT.

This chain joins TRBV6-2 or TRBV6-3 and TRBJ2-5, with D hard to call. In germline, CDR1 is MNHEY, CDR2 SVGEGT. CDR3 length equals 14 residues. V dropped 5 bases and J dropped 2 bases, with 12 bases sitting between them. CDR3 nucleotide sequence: TGTGCCAGCAGTACGGTCCGTGTACAAGAGACCCAGTACTTC. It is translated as CASSTVRVQETQYF.

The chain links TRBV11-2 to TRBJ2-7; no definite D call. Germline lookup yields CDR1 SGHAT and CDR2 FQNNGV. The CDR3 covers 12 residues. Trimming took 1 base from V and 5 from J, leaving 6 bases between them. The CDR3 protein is CASSLVHDEQYF. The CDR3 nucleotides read TGTGCCAGCAGCTTAGTCCACGACGAGCAGTACTTC. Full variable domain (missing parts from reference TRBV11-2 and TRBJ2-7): EAGVAQSPRYKIIEKRQSVAFWCNPISGHATLYWYQQILGQGPKLLIQFQNNGVVDDSQLPKDRFSAERLKGVDSTLKIQPAKLEDSAVYLCASSLVHDEQYFGPGTRLTVT.

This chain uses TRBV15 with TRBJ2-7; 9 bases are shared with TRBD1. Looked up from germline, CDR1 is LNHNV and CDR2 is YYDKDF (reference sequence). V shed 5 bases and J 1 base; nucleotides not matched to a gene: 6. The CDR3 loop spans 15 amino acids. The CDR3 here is CATSSPGTGSYEQYF. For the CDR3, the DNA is TGTGCCACCAGCTCGCCCGGGACAGGGTCCTACGAGCAGTACTTC.

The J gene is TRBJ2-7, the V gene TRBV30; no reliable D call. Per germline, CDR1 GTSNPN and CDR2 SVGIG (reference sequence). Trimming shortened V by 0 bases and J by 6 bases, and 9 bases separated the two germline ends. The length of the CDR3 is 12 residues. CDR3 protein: CAWSVAVTEQYF. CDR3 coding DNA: TGTGCCTGGAGTGTGGCAGTGACCGAGCAGTACTTC.

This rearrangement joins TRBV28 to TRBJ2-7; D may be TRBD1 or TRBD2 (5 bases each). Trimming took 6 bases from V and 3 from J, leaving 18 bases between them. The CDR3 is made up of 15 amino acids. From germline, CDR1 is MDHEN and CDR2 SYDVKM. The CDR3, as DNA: TGTGCCAGCAGCCTCAACGGGGCGACGTACTACGAGCAGTACTTC. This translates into CASSLNGATYYEQYF.

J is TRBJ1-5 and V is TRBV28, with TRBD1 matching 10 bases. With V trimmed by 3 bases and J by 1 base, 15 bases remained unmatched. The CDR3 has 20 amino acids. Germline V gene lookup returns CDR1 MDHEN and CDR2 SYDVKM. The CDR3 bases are TGTGCCAGCAGTTTTCTTTGGGACAGGGGTCGGGCATGGAGCAATCAGCCCCAGCATTTT. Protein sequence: CASSFLWDRGRAWSNQPQHF. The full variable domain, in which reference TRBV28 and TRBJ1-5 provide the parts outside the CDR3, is DVKVTQSSRYLVKRTGEKVFLECVQDMDHENMFWYRQDPGLGLRLIYFSYDVKMKEKGDIPEGYSVSREKKERFSLILESASTNQTSMYLCASSFLWDRGRAWSNQPQHFGDGTRLSIL.

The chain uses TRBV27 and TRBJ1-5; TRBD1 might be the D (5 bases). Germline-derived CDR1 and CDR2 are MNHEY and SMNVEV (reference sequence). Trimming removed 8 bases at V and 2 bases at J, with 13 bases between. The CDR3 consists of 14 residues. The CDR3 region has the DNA TGTGCCAGCGCTGAGGGACTGGGCAATCAGCCCCAGCATTTT. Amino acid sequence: CASAEGLGNQPQHF.

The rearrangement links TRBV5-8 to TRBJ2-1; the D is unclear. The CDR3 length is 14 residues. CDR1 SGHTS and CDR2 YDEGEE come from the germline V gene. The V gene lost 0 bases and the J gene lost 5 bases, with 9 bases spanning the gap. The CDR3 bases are TGTGCCAGCAGCTTGGGGTCCTACAACAATGAGCAGTTCTTC. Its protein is CASSLGSYNNEQFF.